This T cell receptor beta chain was found in a study of blood T cell repertoires in COVID-19. Study summary: Material from acute and convalescent COVID-19 was sourced from the United States, Italy and Spain.

How the authors handled the data: Amplified reference gene primers provided the basis for estimating nucleated cell counts. The data were produced by immunoSEQ multiplex PCR, yet TCRdb's version contains in-frame clones alone and is incomplete. That table furnishes V, J and clone size, whereas the DNA furnished D and trimming. Of about 180,000 clones detected, 88% appear once; the ten largest clones hold roughly 3.7%. This CDR3 contains 12 residues. The germline V gene has CDR1 SQVTM and CDR2 ANQGSEA. V dropped 4 bases and J dropped 7; count of bases not matched to a gene: 4. The receptor was derived from a woman younger than 45 with acute or convalescent COVID-19. V and J are TRBV29-1 and TRBJ2-3; TRBD2 agrees at 8 bases. The sample consisted of peripheral blood. The CDR3 sequence: CSVASGGHTQYF. CDR3 coding DNA: TGCAGCGTTGCCTCGGGGGGGCATACGCAGTATTTT.